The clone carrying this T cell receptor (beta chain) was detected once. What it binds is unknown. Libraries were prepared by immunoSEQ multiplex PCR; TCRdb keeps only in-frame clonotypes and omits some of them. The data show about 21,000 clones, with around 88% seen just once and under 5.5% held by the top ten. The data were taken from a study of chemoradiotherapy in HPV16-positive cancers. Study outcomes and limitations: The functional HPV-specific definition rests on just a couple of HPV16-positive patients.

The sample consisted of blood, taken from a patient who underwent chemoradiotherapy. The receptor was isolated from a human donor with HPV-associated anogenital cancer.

CDR3 sequence (DNA): TGTGCCAGCAGCTTTATGAACACTGAAGCTTTCTTT. Amino acid sequence: CASSFMNTEAFF. The rearrangement links TRBV11-2 to TRBJ1-1; D is unresolved. CDR3 length: 12 amino acids. V lost 3 bases, J lost 0 bases, and 2 bases lay in between. Germline CDR1 is SGHAT and CDR2 is FQNNGV.